This entry describes one T cell receptor (beta chain). These data belong to a study of blood T cell repertoires in COVID-19. Study details: Researchers got acute and convalescent COVID-19 samples from the United States, Italy and Spain. From T cells, B-cell-depleted T cells, or PBMCs came the material, which was cDNA or gDNA.

Looked up from germline, CDR1 is SGDLS and CDR2 is YYNGEE. Trimming took 4 bases from V and 4 from J; bases not matched to a gene: 11. The CDR3 runs to 16 residues. Per the study methods: Researchers report that nucleated cell counts were estimated from reference gene primer amplification. Libraries were prepared by immunoSEQ multiplex PCR; TCRdb keeps only in-frame clonotypes and omits some of them. V, J and clone size derive from that table, while D and trimming were established from the DNA sequence. The sample has just over 650,000 clones; around 90% are singletons. The TCR originated in a woman between 18 and 30 years old with acute or convalescent COVID-19. This chain connects TRBV9 to TRBJ2-1; 7 nucleotides agree with TRBD1. The specimen sequenced was peripheral blood. This CDR3 is CASSTRDSPGYNEQFF. CDR3 coding DNA: TGTGCCAGCAGCACCCGGGACAGCCCTGGGTACAATGAGCAGTTCTTC.